Presented here are 24 T cell receptor beta chains from one specimen sequenced in a study of blood T cell repertoires in COVID-19. Assay used: immunoSEQ multiplex PCR; TCRdb lists only in-frame clones, some missing. The sample has a few hundred thousand clones, around 90% seen once. The sample was PBMCs or T cells enriched from blood (not recorded which). These receptors were collected from a man aged 30 to 45 who had recovered from COVID-19.

The gene calls are TRBV29-1 and TRBJ1-5; TRBD1 matches 7 bases. The junction had 2 bases not matched to a gene; V was cut back by 4 bases and J by 2 bases. This CDR3 has 13 amino acids. Germline V lookup: CDR1 SQVTM, CDR2 ANQGSEA. CDR3 sequence: CSVGQGGNQPQHF. The CDR3 DNA reads as TGCAGCGTTGGACAGGGAGGCAATCAGCCCCAGCATTTT.

The chain carries TRBV15 and TRBJ2-5, with 13 bases fitting TRBD2. The V gene's germline CDR1 is LNHNV and CDR2 YYDKDF (reference sequence). The CDR3 loop spans 15 amino acids. The junction had 5 bases not matched to a gene; V was cut back by 5 bases and J by 5 bases. As DNA, the CDR3 is TGTGCCACCAGCCGTGGACTAGCGGGAGATGAGACCCAGTACTTC. It specifies CATSRGLAGDETQYF.

The chain links TRBV7-9 to TRBJ2-1; 11 bases agree with TRBD2. The CDR3 has 17 residues. V dropped 3 bases and J dropped 7; count of bases not matched to a gene: 11. CDR1 and CDR2 from the germline V gene are SEHNR and FQNEAQ (reference sequence). As DNA, the CDR3 is TGTGCCAGCAGCTTCCTTAGCGGGAGGGTTATTGATAATGAGCAGTTCTTC. Translation: CASSFLSGRVIDNEQFF.

The V gene is TRBV6-4, the J gene TRBJ1-2; 9 bases map to TRBD1. The CDR3 totals 14 residues. Trimming cost V 6 bases and J 2 bases; bases outside gene matches: 4. Germline V gene sequence: CDR1 MRHNA, CDR2 SNTAGT. The CDR3 DNA is TGTGCCAGCAGCCCCGGGACAGGGAACTATGGCTACACCTTC. It yields the protein CASSPGTGNYGYTF.

This clone is a singleton in its sample. The chain joins TRBV9 to TRBJ1-2; D may be TRBD1 (5 bases). Germline CDR1 and CDR2: SGDLS and YYNGEE. The CDR3 has 16 amino acids. Between the trimmed V and J ends, which lost 3 bases and 2 bases, there was a span of 17 bases. CDR3 sequence: CASSEDEVAGNYGYTF. Written as DNA, the CDR3 is TGTGCCAGCAGCGAAGACGAGGTGGCAGGGAACTATGGCTACACCTTC.

The chain employs TRBV4-1 and TRBJ2-7; D possibly corresponds to TRBD1 (6 bases). Germline V gene sequence: CDR1 MGHRA, CDR2 YSYEKL. The length of the CDR3 is 16 residues. With 0 bases removed from V and 4 bases from J, the gap between germline ends came to 16 bases. CDR3: CASSQDWALGAYEQYF. CDR3 coding DNA: TGCGCCAGCAGCCAAGATTGGGCCTTGGGGGCTTACGAGCAGTACTTC.

The V call is TRBV9, the J call TRBJ1-2; the match to TRBD1 covers 7 bases. After removal of 0 bases from V and 8 bases from J, the junction contained 1 base not matched to a gene. This CDR3 has 12 residues. CDR1 and CDR2 (germline): SGDLS, YYNGEE. As DNA, the CDR3 is TGTGCCAGCAGCGTAGAACAGGGGGGCTACACCTTC. Encoded protein: CASSVEQGGYTF.

V usage is TRBV5-8 and J usage is TRBJ1-2, with a possible D match to TRBD1 (5 bases). The germline V gene has CDR1 SGHTS and CDR2 YDEGEE. Trimming took 3 bases from V and 10 from J, leaving 16 bases between them. The CDR3 sequence is 13 residues long. CDR3 residues: CASSWSERGIYTF. The CDR3 DNA is TGTGCCAGCAGCTGGTCGGAAAGGGGAATCTACACCTTC.

This chain connects TRBV2 to TRBJ1-1; D unclear. Trimming pared 4 bases from V and 0 bases from J, leaving 6 bases between. Looked up from germline, CDR1 is SNHLY and CDR2 is FYNNEI. The CDR3 spans 13 residues. The CDR3 nucleotides read TGTGCCAGCAGTGGGCATTTGAACACTGAAGCTTTCTTT. Translated: CASSGHLNTEAFF.

The J gene is TRBJ2-5, the V gene TRBV7-2; D is perhaps TRBD1 (6 bases). Germline CDR1 reads SGHTA; CDR2 reads FQGNSA. V lost 0 bases and J 5 bases, leaving 10 bases between the germline ends. The CDR3 extends over 14 amino acids. CDR3 protein: CASSLAPQGETQYF. CDR3 nucleotides: TGTGCCAGCAGCTTAGCGCCCCAGGGGGAGACCCAGTACTTC.

This clone was observed a single time. The chain recombines TRBV5-1 with TRBJ2-3; 7 bases map to TRBD2. Germline assignment: CDR1 SGHRS and CDR2 YFSETQ. This CDR3 spans 17 amino acids. Trimming removed 5 bases from V and 1 base from J; junction bases left unmatched: 13. Here the CDR3 DNA reads TGCGCCAGCAGTTCCCTTCGCGGGGAGGGCGGCACAGATACGCAGTATTTT. It translates to CASSSLRGEGGTDTQYF.

The chain is built from TRBV2 and TRBJ1-5; 7 bases are shared with TRBD1. Germline V CDR1 and CDR2: SNHLY, FYNNEI. Losses at the gene ends were 6 bases for V and 0 bases for J; bases not matched to a gene: 8. This CDR3 has 16 amino acids. As DNA, the CDR3 is TGTGCCAGCAGAATGACAGGGCGTTATAGCAATCAGCCCCAGCATTTT. Translating gives CASRMTGRYSNQPQHF.

This chain joins TRBV7-6 and TRBJ2-3, with a tentative D call TRBD1 (6 bases). Germline V gene sequence: CDR1 SGHVS, CDR2 FNYEAQ. Trimming removed 5 bases at V and 3 bases at J, with 6 bases between. The CDR3 consists of 12 residues. The CDR3: CASSQGTDTQYF. In nucleotides, the CDR3 is TGTGCCAGCAGCCAGGGGACAGATACGCAGTATTTT. Full variable domain (remainder filled in from reference TRBV7-6 and TRBJ2-3): GAGVSQSPRYKVTKRGQDVALRCDPISGHVSLYWYRQALGQGPEFLTYFNYEAQQDKSGLPNDRFSAERPEGSISTLTIQRTEQRDSAMYRCASSQGTDTQYFGPGTRLTVL.

The rearrangement uses TRBV5-1 and TRBJ2-7, with D perhaps matching TRBD2 (6 bases). Germline values: CDR1 SGHRS, CDR2 YFSETQ. Trimming took 4 bases from V and 3 from J, leaving 14 bases between them. The CDR3 is 14 amino acids. CDR3 sequence reads: CASSPLGGNYEQYF. The CDR3 DNA reads TGCGCCAGCAGCCCGTTAGGCGGGAACTACGAGCAGTACTTC.

This clone was detected only once. The rearrangement uses TRBV7-9 and TRBJ2-3; D unresolved. CDR3 length: 16 amino acids. Trimming left V 1 base short and J 0 bases short, with 11 bases between. From germline, CDR1 is SEHNR and CDR2 FQNEAQ (reference sequence). CDR3 nucleotides: TGTGCCAGCAGCTTAGGCGCGACATTTAGCACAGATACGCAGTATTTT. Translation gives CASSLGATFSTDTQYF.

The chain couples TRBV29-1 to TRBJ2-1, with a possible D match to TRBD2 (7 bases). Germline lookup yields CDR1 SQVTM and CDR2 ANQGSEA. The CDR3 totals 13 residues. Trimming took 7 bases from V and 4 from J, leaving 14 bases between them. The DNA of the CDR3 is TGCAGCGCCGAGCGGGACATTTACAATGAGCAGTTCTTC. Amino acids: CSAERDIYNEQFF.

Notes on this clone: Within the sample, other DNA sequences also encode this same CDR3. The V call is TRBV7-2, the J call TRBJ2-7; 12 bases are a match to TRBD2. V was pared by 5 bases and J by 0 bases, with 2 bases of the junction left unmatched. The CDR3 spans 15 residues. CDR1 SGHTA and CDR2 FQGNSA come from the germline V gene. This CDR3 reads CASSLTSGSSYEQYF. For the CDR3, the DNA is TGTGCCAGCAGCCTGACTAGCGGGAGCTCCTACGAGCAGTACTTC.

This clone was picked up one time. This chain connects TRBV27 to TRBJ1-1, with a tentative D call TRBD1 (5 bases). Germline V gene lookup returns CDR1 MNHEY and CDR2 SMNVEV (reference sequence). The CDR3 length is 16 residues. V shed 3 bases and J shed 1 base, with 15 bases lying between them. The DNA for the CDR3 is TGTGCCAGCAGTTTGATACCTGCCAGGGCGAACACTGAAGCTTTCTTT. It codes for CASSLIPARANTEAFF.

The chain recombines TRBV5-1 with TRBJ2-3, with TRBD2 identical over 7 bases. Germline V gene data show CDR1 as SGHRS and CDR2 as YFSETQ. The junction had 5 bases not matched to a gene; V was cut back by 4 bases and J by 0 bases. The CDR3 is 15 residues long. The CDR3 DNA reads TGCGCCAGCAGCAAGCTAGCGGTTAGCACAGATACGCAGTATTTT. Protein sequence: CASSKLAVSTDTQYF.

The chain recombines TRBV6-2 or TRBV6-3 with TRBJ2-7; 11 bases fit TRBD1. Germline V lookup: CDR1 MNHEY, CDR2 SVGEGT. Trimming cost V 5 bases and J 4 bases; bases outside gene matches: 7. The CDR3 runs 15 residues. CDR3 region: CASSAQGTGGYEQYF. The CDR3 DNA follows: TGTGCCAGCAGTGCACAAGGGACAGGGGGTTACGAGCAGTACTTC.

The chain has TRBV6-6 and TRBJ2-7, with a tentative D call TRBD2 (6 bases). V was cut by 2 bases and J by 9 bases, with 17 bases left in between. The length of the CDR3 is 14 residues. Germline values: CDR1 MNHNY, CDR2 SVGAGI (reference sequence). CDR3 region: CASSYATGGTGQYF. The CDR3 DNA sequence: TGTGCCAGCAGTTACGCTACCGGGGGTACGGGGCAGTACTTC.

The chain is built from TRBV21-1 and TRBJ1-2; TRBD1 was called by the table and not checked on the DNA. TRBV21-1 is an annotated pseudogene. This CDR3 contains 17 residues. The CDR3 spells CASSNRWTPPFYYGYTF. The CDR3 DNA sequence: TGTGCCAGCAGCAATCGATGGACACCCCCTTTTTATTATGGCTACACCTTC.

Written as DNA, the CDR3 is TGTGCCAGCAGCTTTAGGGGGGGGCTTGGGGATGAGCAGTTCTTC. Residues: CASSFRGGLGDEQFF. The chain employs TRBV7-7 and TRBJ2-1, with D tentatively TRBD2 (7 bases). Trimming shortened V by 3 bases and J by 8 bases, and 17 bases separated the two germline ends. CDR3 length equals 15 residues. CDR1 is SSHAT and CDR2 is FNYEAQ in the germline V gene (reference sequence).

This clone is a singleton in its sample. This chain uses TRBV19 with TRBJ1-5; 9 nucleotides match TRBD1. The V gene end was trimmed by 4 bases and the J gene end by 4 bases; junction bases not matched to a gene: 8. The CDR3 extends over 16 amino acids. Per germline, CDR1 LNHDA and CDR2 SQIVND (reference sequence). The CDR3 is CASSTRSGTGNQPQHF. CDR3 DNA sequence: TGTGCCAGTAGTACACGCTCTGGGACAGGGAATCAGCCCCAGCATTTT.